Shown below are 30 T cell receptor beta chains from a single sample sequenced in a study of cytomegalovirus exposure and HLA in healthy donors. The PCR made use of 60 Vbeta and 13 Jbeta primers. Using immunoSEQ multiplex PCR, the repertoire was profiled, and TCRdb retains in-frame clones only, with some absent. The repertoire holds 140,000 or so clones, with more than 75% as singletons. The sample comprised PBMCs. These receptors were obtained from a female donor in good health and CMV-seronegative.

The genes are TRBV5-1 and TRBJ1-1; TRBD1 matches at 9 bases. With V trimmed by 1 base and J by 5 bases, 6 bases remained unmatched. This CDR3 comprises 15 residues. Germline CDR1 is SGHRS and CDR2 is YFSETQ. The CDR3 DNA sequence: TGCGCCAGCAGCTTGACGGGACAGGGATTTACTGAAGCTTTCTTT. Its protein is CASSLTGQGFTEAFF.

This clone appeared a few times. The rearrangement joins TRBV2 to TRBJ2-5; 9 bases agree with TRBD1. Germline trimming cut 4 bases from V and 3 bases from J; bases unmatched to any gene: 0. Looked up from germline, CDR1 is SNHLY and CDR2 is FYNNEI. The CDR3 covers 13 residues. CDR3 in amino acids: CASSGTGEETQYF. In nucleotides, the CDR3 is TGTGCCAGCAGTGGGACAGGGGAAGAGACCCAGTACTTC.

The CDR3 loop reads CASSPPGGRVNEQFF. The CDR3 nucleotides are TGTGCCAGCAGTCCCCCCGGCGGGAGAGTAAATGAGCAGTTCTTC. The chain recombines TRBV27 with TRBJ2-1; 7 bases map to TRBD2. The CDR3 sequence is 15 residues long. V shed 5 bases, J shed 7 bases, and the junction held 11 bases outside the gene matches. Germline V gene data show CDR1 as MNHEY and CDR2 as SMNVEV (reference sequence).

The chain recombines TRBV2 with TRBJ1-5; D might be TRBD1 (6 bases). The CDR3 spans 13 residues. Germline CDR1 and CDR2: SNHLY and FYNNEI. Trimming cost V 8 bases and J 7 bases, with 15 bases left between them. The CDR3 reads CASGPGHRQPQHF. The CDR3 nucleotides are TGTGCCAGCGGCCCGGGACATCGCCAGCCCCAGCATTTT. The complete variable domain, with remaining parts taken from reference TRBV2 and TRBJ1-5, reads EPEVTQTPSHQVTQMGQEVILRCVPISNHLYFYWYRQILGQKVEFLVSFYNNEISEKSEIFDDQFSVERPDGSNFTLKIRSTKLEDSAMYFCASGPGHRQPQHFGDGTRLSIL.

This sequence joins TRBV6-6 and TRBJ2-2, with 9 bases identical to TRBD2. The CDR3 length is 16 residues. Germline assignment: CDR1 MNHNY and CDR2 SVGAGI (reference sequence). V shed 7 bases and J 6 bases; nucleotides not matched to a gene: 12. This CDR3 is CASMPSGALDPGELFF. The CDR3 coding sequence is TGTGCCAGCATGCCTAGCGGGGCCTTAGACCCCGGGGAGCTGTTTTTT.

DNA for the CDR3: TGTGCCAGCAGCCCACTTTCCACAGGGGGTAGGCATGAGCAGTTCTTC. Protein product: CASSPLSTGGRHEQFF. The chain uses TRBV27 and TRBJ2-1, with 8 bases lining up with TRBD1. From germline, CDR1 is MNHEY and CDR2 SMNVEV (reference sequence). This CDR3 has 16 amino acids. Trimming removed 6 bases from V and 8 bases from J; junction bases left unmatched: 15.

The rearrangement joins TRBV25-1 to TRBJ1-2; D is ambiguous. This CDR3 contains 11 residues. V lost 1 base, J lost 8 bases, and 5 bases lay in between. Looked up from germline, CDR1 is MGHDK and CDR2 is SYGVNS. CDR3 residues: CASSESLGYTF. In DNA form, the CDR3 reads TGTGCCAGCAGTGAATCGTTGGGCTACACCTTC.

V gene TRBV28 combines with J gene TRBJ2-2, with D unclear. V was pared by 6 bases and J by 0 bases, with 11 bases between. CDR3 length equals 15 residues. Per the germline V gene, CDR1 is MDHEN and CDR2 is SYDVKM. The DNA of the CDR3 is TGTGCCAGCAGAGCTTCGGTCGCGAACACCGGGGAGCTGTTTTTT. Translated, it gives CASRASVANTGELFF.

This clone was seen a few times. The chain uses TRBV6-1 and TRBJ2-4; 10 bases align to TRBD1. Per germline, CDR1 MNHNS and CDR2 SASEGT. The CDR3 is 15 amino acids. V was pared by 4 bases and J by 7 bases, with 7 bases of the junction left unmatched. The CDR3 nucleotides are TGTGCCAGCAGTGTAAGACAGGGGGCAAGGAACATTCAGTACTTC. It yields the protein CASSVRQGARNIQYF.

Only a few counts were recorded for this clone. The chain couples TRBV7-9 to TRBJ1-1, with 8 nucleotides matching TRBD1. The CDR3 runs 14 residues. Germline V CDR1 and CDR2: SEHNR, FQNEAQ (reference sequence). V was clipped by 5 bases and J by 1 base; unmatched bases: 3. The CDR3 is CASSRGTGNTEAFF. CDR3 DNA sequence: TGTGCCAGCAGCCGCGGGACAGGGAACACTGAAGCTTTCTTT. Complete variable domain (other parts from reference TRBV7-9 and TRBJ1-1): DTGVSQNPRHKITKRGQNVTFRCDPISEHNRLYWYRQTLGQGPEFLTYFQNEAQLEKSRLLSDRFSAERPKGSFSTLEIQRTEQGDSAMYLCASSRGTGNTEAFFGQGTRLTVV.

The chain is built from TRBV6-5 and TRBJ2-2; a weak D match, TRBD2 (6 bases). Looked up from germline, CDR1 is MNHEY and CDR2 is SVGAGI. Trimming took off 5 bases at V and 5 bases at J, with 12 bases between the two ends. The CDR3 runs to 14 residues. CDR3 protein: CASSTEGGTGELFF. As DNA, the CDR3 is TGTGCCAGCAGTACCGAAGGAGGGACCGGGGAGCTGTTTTTT.

This clone has just a few counts. This chain links TRBV6-1 with TRBJ1-1, with TRBD1 as a possible D gene (5 bases). V dropped 8 bases and J dropped 4 bases, with 14 bases sitting between them. This CDR3 has 13 residues. The germline gives CDR1 MNHNS, CDR2 SASEGT. The CDR3 is CASDRGFGTEAFF. The CDR3 region has the DNA TGTGCCAGCGACCGGGGGTTCGGCACTGAAGCTTTCTTT.

This chain connects TRBV11-2 to TRBJ2-7; 7 bases map to TRBD1. V dropped 1 base and J dropped 3; count of bases not matched to a gene: 6. The CDR3 covers 15 residues. Germline lookup yields CDR1 SGHAT and CDR2 FQNNGV. The CDR3 region is CASSLVHRGHYEQYF. DNA of the CDR3: TGTGCCAGCAGCTTAGTACACAGGGGTCACTACGAGCAGTACTTC.

This chain joins TRBV9 and TRBJ2-1, with no clear D. This CDR3 is 15 amino acids long. V was shortened by 4 bases and J by 1 base, with 12 bases between the two germline ends. In germline, CDR1 is SGDLS, CDR2 YYNGEE. CDR3 DNA: TGTGCCAGCAGCCTTGGCACGGAGTCCTACAATGAGCAGTTCTTC. Its protein product is CASSLGTESYNEQFF.

V is TRBV5-1 and J is TRBJ2-7; the D is unclear. The germline V gene encodes CDR1 SGHRS and CDR2 YFSETQ. The CDR3 spans 13 residues. Trimming removed 4 bases from V and 1 base from J, with 9 bases in between. The CDR3 DNA follows: TGCGCCAGCAGCCCCTCCGGGTCCTACGAGCAGTACTTC. Its translation: CASSPSGSYEQYF.

The J gene is TRBJ2-7, the V gene TRBV15, with D perhaps TRBD1 (6 bases). V was cut by 5 bases and J by 4 bases, with 12 bases left in between. CDR1 and CDR2 (germline): LNHNV, YYDKDF (reference sequence). The CDR3 is 13 amino acids. CDR3 nucleotide sequence: TGTGCCACCAGCGGTACTACAGGGTACGAGCAGTACTTC. Translated, it gives CATSGTTGYEQYF.

J is TRBJ2-1 and V is TRBV7-9; 13 bases fit TRBD2. CDR3 length: 15 residues. Germline V CDR1 and CDR2: SEHNR, FQNEAQ (reference sequence). V shed 1 base and J 8 bases; nucleotides not matched to a gene: 2. CDR3 region: CASSLGLAGGHEQFF. CDR3 nucleotides: TGTGCCAGCAGCTTAGGACTAGCGGGAGGACATGAGCAGTTCTTC.

This clone has only one observation. V and J are TRBV19 and TRBJ1-5; TRBD1 aligns across 8 bases. The CDR3 is made up of 16 amino acids. The J segment lost 0 bases and the V segment lost 3 bases, leaving 4 bases of the junction unmatched. The germline CDR1 and CDR2 sequences are LNHDA and SQIVND (reference sequence). CDR3 nucleotide sequence: TGTGCCAGTAGTATGCGGACAGGGATTAGCAATCAGCCCCAGCATTTT. Translation gives CASSMRTGISNQPQHF.

The rearrangement joins TRBV15 to TRBJ2-1; 9 nucleotides agree with TRBD2. Germline CDR1 reads LNHNV; CDR2 reads YYDKDF (reference sequence). The CDR3 is 17 residues long. The trim removed 6 bases at V and 9 bases at J, leaving 18 bases unmatched. DNA of the CDR3: TGTGCCACCAGTAGGGGGACCGGCGGGAGGGCCTCCGGTGAGCAGTTCTTC. It encodes CATSRGTGGRASGEQFF.

As concerns this clone: The sample carries other DNA sequences with the same CDR3. The V call is TRBV28, the J call TRBJ1-1; possibly TRBD1 for D (6 bases). In germline, CDR1 is MDHEN, CDR2 SYDVKM. V lost 1 base and J lost 9, with 18 bases in between. CDR3 length equals 15 residues. The CDR3 region is CASSLSGGMGPKAFF. CDR3 coding DNA: TGTGCCAGCAGTTTATCGGGGGGCATGGGACCTAAAGCTTTCTTT.

This chain joins TRBV19 and TRBJ1-5, with D possibly TRBD1 on 6 matching bases. Trimming left V 4 bases short and J 6 bases short, with 22 bases between. Germline CDR1 reads LNHDA; CDR2 reads SQIVND (reference sequence). CDR3 length: 17 residues. The CDR3 region has the DNA TGTGCCAGTAGTAGAGTTTCAGCAGGGCGAGGGGGTCAGCCCCAGCATTTT. This codes for CASSRVSAGRGGQPQHF.

The chain carries TRBV27 and TRBJ2-3; tentative D call: TRBD2 (6 bases). Trimming removed 8 bases from V and 6 bases from J, with 15 bases in between. This CDR3 has 13 amino acids. CDR1 MNHEY and CDR2 SMNVEV come from the germline V gene (reference sequence). The CDR3 coding sequence is TGTGCCAGCCACGGGACTGTGATCGATACGCAGTATTTT. As protein: CASHGTVIDTQYF.

The chain recombines TRBV4-2 with TRBJ2-2; weak D call: TRBD2 (5 bases). The CDR3 covers 17 residues. CDR1 and CDR2 (germline): LGHNA, YNFKEQ. Deletions cut 0 bases from V and 6 bases from J, with 17 bases between. CDR3 protein: CASSQESASLRAGELFF. The CDR3 nucleotides are TGTGCCAGCAGCCAAGAGTCGGCTAGCCTGAGGGCCGGGGAGCTGTTTTTT.

This chain connects TRBV14 to TRBJ2-7; D is uncertain. The CDR3 contains 14 residues. Per germline, CDR1 SGHDN and CDR2 FVKESK. V dropped 0 bases and J dropped 6 bases, with 12 bases sitting between them. CDR3 amino acids: CASSQEAPTSEQYF. The CDR3 DNA reads as TGTGCCAGCAGCCAAGAGGCCCCCACAAGCGAGCAGTACTTC.

V usage is TRBV28 and J usage is TRBJ2-7; a possible D gene is TRBD1 (5 bases). The V end lost 1 base, the J end lost 5 bases, and 12 bases lay between the germline ends. Germline loops: CDR1 MDHEN, CDR2 SYDVKM. There are 14 residues in the CDR3. The CDR3 sequence is CASSLLGRVHEQYF. The CDR3 coding sequence is TGTGCCAGCAGTTTATTGGGCAGGGTACACGAGCAGTACTTC.

The rearrangement links TRBV20-1 to TRBJ2-3; no firm D call. V was pared by 5 bases and J by 5 bases, with 8 bases between. This CDR3 is built from 11 residues. CDR1 is DFQATT and CDR2 is SNEGSKA in the germline V gene (reference sequence). The CDR3 DNA reads TGCAGTGCTGAGGCCGGAGATACGCAGTATTTT. Its protein product is CSAEAGDTQYF.

V is TRBV5-1 and J is TRBJ2-5; 12 bases map to TRBD2. V trimming: 4 bases; J trimming: 5 bases; junction bases outside the gene matches: 6. The V gene's germline CDR1 is SGHRS and CDR2 YFSETQ. This CDR3 is built from 15 residues. CDR3 nucleotides: TGCGCCAGCAGCCTAGCGGGAGGGCCTAGTGAGACCCAGTACTTC. It translates to CASSLAGGPSETQYF.

The chain joins TRBV2 to TRBJ2-1, with 9 nucleotides matching TRBD1. The CDR3 contains 14 residues. V lost 6 bases to trimming and J lost 11 bases; unmatched junction nucleotides: 11. Germline CDR1 SNHLY, CDR2 FYNNEI. CDR3 residues: CASSYGGQGFKQFF. The CDR3 nucleotides are TGTGCCAGCAGCTACGGGGGACAGGGTTTTAAGCAGTTCTTC. Full variable domain (outside the CDR3, taken from reference TRBV2 and TRBJ2-1): EPEVTQTPSHQVTQMGQEVILRCVPISNHLYFYWYRQILGQKVEFLVSFYNNEISEKSEIFDDQFSVERPDGSNFTLKIRSTKLEDSAMYFCASSYGGQGFKQFFGPGTRLTVL.

The chain is built from TRBV30 and TRBJ2-1, with D unclear. Looked up from germline, CDR1 is GTSNPN and CDR2 is SVGIG (reference sequence). The CDR3 runs to 13 residues. V was cut by 2 bases and J by 6 bases, with 11 bases left in between. The CDR3 protein is CAWSPRSGNEQFF. Here the CDR3 DNA reads TGTGCCTGGAGTCCCCGCAGTGGCAATGAGCAGTTCTTC.

The chain uses TRBV6-6 and TRBJ1-1; D might be TRBD1 (6 bases). The germline V gene encodes CDR1 MNHNY and CDR2 SVGAGI (reference sequence). Trimming stripped 8 bases from V and 3 bases from J, with 19 bases between. CDR3 length: 15 residues. CDR3 bases: TGTGCCAGCGCGTTCTCGGGGGGCGCGTACACTGAAGCTTTCTTT. Protein sequence: CASAFSGGAYTEAFF.